This T cell receptor (beta chain) appears in the sequencing data of a study of blood T cells in healthy people across ages (dated by TCRdb to between 2014 and 2016). Regarding the research as a whole: Template switching captured roughly one uniquely barcoded TCR beta cDNA molecule per two T cells in model experiments. Using deep sequencing normalized with unique cDNA molecular identifiers, the study measured how TCR beta repertoire diversity changes with age. Donors were grouped into four age groups: young (average 16 years), middle-aged (39), aged (about 60) and long-lived (less than 85). To avoid experimental bias, donors of different ages were distributed randomly across sequencing lanes. Two additional independent replicas of 1 million unique cDNA reads from the same blood draw were analyzed for two donors (one aged 18 to 30 and one aged 80 or older).

The method was 5' RACE. Sequenced using an Illumina HiSeq 2500. The second PCR ran for about 6 to 12 cycles and used a J-beta primer mix along with a sample-barcoded 5' primer. Each TCR beta cDNA molecule received a unique molecular identifier from a template-switch 5' adaptor carrying 12 random nucleotides. Each sample yielded at least 3 million CDR3-containing paired-end reads. First-strand cDNA was synthesized from all RNA with the Mint cDNA synthesis kit, primed by a TRBC-specific oligonucleotide. After uracil-DNA glycosylase treatment, a first 18-cycle PCR used universal primers M1SS and BC2_uni_R on all cDNA. In the original analysis: Normalization of each sample was performed by random selection of 1 million high-quality reads, each carrying a distinct molecular identifier. Reads with shared molecular identifiers were discarded instead of being binned into consensus sequences. CDR3 identification, clonotype clustering and error correction used MiTCR with a Q25 quality threshold and the strictest error-elimination algorithm. A nonparametric unseen species model using Euler transformation provided a lower-bound estimate of total TCR beta diversity. Clones were called with MiXCR by TCRdb after fastp trimmed the public reads at Q25, and only in-frame beta chains were retained. Each entry merges the rows of one CDR3 protein and shows their most common DNA and genes. The authors' filters were not applied to this entry. Within this sample are just over 1 million distinct CDR3 sequences, with 35% to 50% of them counted one time only. The ten most abundant clones make up approximately 19% of the sample.

With respect to this clonotype: No antigen is known for it. No clone much larger than this one lies a single base away; base qualities are absent.

The approximately 41 donors, aged 6 to 90 years, were systemically healthy Caucasian individuals from Russia. Ten milliliters of peripheral blood were drawn from each donor into EDTA-treated Vacutainer tubes. PBMCs were isolated by Ficoll-Paque density-gradient centrifugation, with at least 6.5 million obtained per sample. Trizol reagent was used to extract total RNA from the PBMCs, yielding at least 5.5 micrograms per sample. For every donor, flow cytometry on a PBMC aliquot measured the percentage of naive CD45RAhigh/CD27high T cells. CDR1 and CDR2 are drawn from the germline V gene: MNHEY, SVGAGI. The CDR3 holds 14 amino acids from the cysteine to the phenylalanine. Of all the DNA, just the CDR3 is kept, 42 bases in frame from base 1. V was cut back by 7 bases and J by 7 bases, leaving a gap of 20 bases between them. The study at large found these results: The CMV infection status of donors was not known, potentially confounding age-related changes in expanded clonotypes. Observed TCR beta diversity per million T cells fell roughly linearly with age, and a significant reduction was already apparent by age roughly 41. Conclusive comparison of naive and antigen-experienced compartments was prevented by the profiling of bulk unsorted PBMCs. Estimates of total diversity based on one million sequenced T cells were considered lower bounds and underestimates. Observed TCR beta diversity correlated strongly with the percentage of naive T cells measured by flow cytometry. The long-lived group showed more naive CD4+ T cells, fewer expanded clones and increased TCR diversity than the aged group, suggesting age selection.

The sequence came from a woman aged 60-75 years in good health. The specimen was blood. This chain is built from TRBV6-5 and TRBJ2-7; TRBD1 is possibly the D segment (7 matching bases). CDR3 sequence: CASTILEGAREQYF. The bases are TGTGCCAGCACCATATTGGAGGGGGCCAGGGAGCAGTACTTC.